The 7 T cell receptor beta chains listed next were all sequenced from one sample in a study of T cell changes during pregnancy in multiple sclerosis. Profiling relied on immunoSEQ multiplex PCR, and the TCRdb table lists in-frame clones only, not all of them. Of about 49,000 clones detected, more than 85% appear once; the ten largest clones hold roughly 0.98%. Source: peripheral blood, taken after pregnancy. These TCRs come from a female donor with multiple sclerosis, enrolled in a pregnancy study.

The chain links TRBV27 to TRBJ1-1, with a possible D match to TRBD1 (6 bases). The CDR3 is 13 residues long. V was pared by 6 bases and J by 3 bases, with 11 bases between. The germline V gene has CDR1 MNHEY and CDR2 SMNVEV (reference sequence). The DNA of the CDR3 is TGTGCCAGCAGGATTACAGGGTACACTGAAGCTTTCTTT. It specifies CASRITGYTEAFF.

The gene calls are TRBV7-5 and TRBJ2-3; the table's D call TRBD1 went unverified against the DNA. TRBV7-5 constitutes a pseudogene. This CDR3 contains 14 residues. DNA for the CDR3: TGTGTCAGAAGCCAGGGGGGCCCCCCAGATACGCAGTATTTT. This encodes CVRSQGGPPDTQYF.

V usage is TRBV23-1 and J usage is TRBJ1-6; no definite D call. TRBV23-1 is placed among ORFs of uncertain function. There are 12 residues in the CDR3. The V gene lost 7 bases and the J gene lost 8 bases, with 9 bases spanning the gap. CDR3 in DNA: TGCGCCAGCACCTGTAGTCATTCACCCCTCCACTTT. Translation gives CASTCSHSPLHF.

V gene TRBV28 combines with J gene TRBJ1-2; the D is unclear. The CDR3 covers 13 residues. CDR1 and CDR2 (germline): MDHEN, SYDVKM. Trimming took off 4 bases at V and 7 bases at J, with 13 bases between the two ends. DNA for the CDR3: TGTGCCAGCAGTTCCCCCGCAGGATCTGGCTACACCTTC. This sequence encodes CASSSPAGSGYTF.

The gene calls are TRBV7-2 and TRBJ1-1; the D gene is possibly TRBD1 (5 bases). This CDR3 is 14 amino acids long. Trimming cost V 1 base and J 5 bases, with 11 bases left between them. The germline V gene has CDR1 SGHTA and CDR2 FQGNSA. In DNA, the CDR3 is TGTGCCAGCAGCTTAGAAGGGGCTGGGACTGAAGCTTTCTTT. This sequence encodes CASSLEGAGTEAFF.

In this sample, this clone turned up once. This sequence joins TRBV12-5 and TRBJ2-3, with 8 bases fitting TRBD2. After removal of 2 bases from V and 6 bases from J, the junction contained 4 bases not matched to a gene. The CDR3 spans 14 residues. Germline CDR1 reads LGHNT; CDR2 reads FRNRAP. The DNA of the CDR3 is TGTGCTAGTGGTTTGCCCGGGGGGGGCGATACGCAGTATTTT. It is translated as CASGLPGGGDTQYF.

This clone appeared once. This sequence joins TRBV6-5 and TRBJ2-1; TRBD2 aligns across 10 bases. Trimming took 6 bases from V and 7 from J; bases not matched to a gene: 3. This CDR3 is 13 amino acids long. CDR1 is MNHEY, CDR2 SVGAGI, per germline. CDR3 amino acids: CASRGLASNEQFF. CDR3 sequence (DNA): TGTGCCAGCAGGGGACTAGCGTCGAATGAGCAGTTCTTC.